Following are 24 T cell receptor beta chains from one sample sequenced in a study of blood T cell repertoires in COVID-19. Profiled with immunoSEQ multiplex PCR; TCRdb holds only in-frame clones, not every one. The sample lists around 95,000 clones; approximately 81% were seen once. The sequencing sample was made of peripheral blood. These receptors came from a woman over 75 with acute or convalescent COVID-19.

The chain has TRBV2 and TRBJ2-1, with a possible D match to TRBD2 (7 bases). This CDR3 comprises 14 residues. Looked up from germline, CDR1 is SNHLY and CDR2 is FYNNEI. V was trimmed by 8 bases and J by 6 bases, leaving 17 bases between them. The CDR3 bases are TGTGCCAGCGTCGTGGGGGGGGCGGCCAATGAGCAGTTCTTC. The encoded protein is CASVVGGAANEQFF.

V usage is TRBV10-1 and J usage is TRBJ1-6, with D tentatively TRBD1 (5 bases). The V gene lost 3 bases and the J gene lost 12 bases, with 9 bases spanning the gap. The CDR3 contains 12 residues. CDR1 WNHNN and CDR2 SYGVQD come from the germline V gene (reference sequence). The CDR3 here is CASSEGDRPLHF. The CDR3 DNA reads TGCGCCAGCAGTGAAGGGGATAGACCCCTCCACTTT.

This clone was counted a single time. As DNA, the CDR3 is TGTGCCAGCAGTCGGACAGGGGAGAATCAGCCCCAGCATTTT. It encodes CASSRTGENQPQHF. The chain recombines TRBV7-2 with TRBJ1-5; 9 nucleotides align to TRBD1. Germline trimming cut 6 bases from V and 4 bases from J; bases unmatched to any gene: 4. The germline gives CDR1 SGHTA, CDR2 FQGNSA. CDR3 length: 14 residues.

This clone has only a few counts. The V gene is TRBV14, the J gene TRBJ2-3, with 7 positions matching TRBD2. The CDR3 spans 15 residues. Germline V gene sequence: CDR1 SGHDN, CDR2 FVKESK. J was trimmed by 4 bases and V by 6 bases; bases with no gene match: 10. The CDR3 region is CASRGGDPRADTQYF. The CDR3 nucleotides read TGTGCCAGCAGGGGAGGGGACCCTCGGGCAGATACGCAGTATTTT.

The rearrangement uses TRBV6-2 or TRBV6-3 and TRBJ1-6; D perhaps matches TRBD1 (6 bases). The CDR3 is 13 amino acids. The germline V gene has CDR1 MNHEY and CDR2 SVGEGT. V shed 6 bases and J shed 7 bases, with 10 bases lying between them. The CDR3: CASSLGTNSPLHF. CDR3 in DNA: TGTGCCAGCAGCCTTGGGACAAATTCACCCCTCCACTTT.

The chain employs TRBV9 and TRBJ2-3, with 7 positions matching TRBD2. The germline V gene has CDR1 SGDLS and CDR2 YYNGEE. This CDR3 contains 14 residues. Trimming at V came to 4 bases and at J to 2 bases, leaving 4 bases not matched to a gene. The CDR3 sequence: CASSIRGDTDTQYF. The DNA of the CDR3 is TGTGCCAGCAGCATACGGGGGGACACAGATACGCAGTATTTT.

J is TRBJ1-1 and V is TRBV7-3; 7 bases map to TRBD1. Trimming at V came to 5 bases and at J to 5 bases, leaving 11 bases not matched to a gene. Germline lookup yields CDR1 SGHTA and CDR2 FQGTGA. There are 15 residues in the CDR3. The CDR3, as DNA: TGTGCCAGCAGCCCCTCAGGGGGGAAGCGAACTGAAGCTTTCTTT. This gives the protein CASSPSGGKRTEAFF. Complete variable domain (other parts from reference TRBV7-3 and TRBJ1-1): GAGVSQTPSNKVTEKGKYVELRCDPISGHTALYWYRQSLGQGPEFLIYFQGTGAADDSGLPNDRFFAVRPEGSVSTLKIQRTERGDSAVYLCASSPSGGKRTEAFFGQGTRLTVV.

On this clone itself: The junction does not match germline at one end; this may be a read error. The chain carries TRBV4-2 and TRBJ2-2, with 8 bases matching TRBD2. Germline V lookup: CDR1 LGHNA, CDR2 YNFKEQ. The CDR3 covers 17 residues. The chain's CDR3 is CASNQEFLAGRTGELFF. The DNA of the CDR3 is TGTGCCAGCAACCAAGAATTCCTAGCGGGCCGAACCGGGGAGCTGTTTTTT.

The rearrangement links TRBV6-2 or TRBV6-3 to TRBJ2-3, with 9 bases matching TRBD1. Germline trimming cut 5 bases from V and 3 bases from J; bases unmatched to any gene: 6. Per germline, CDR1 MNHEY and CDR2 SVGEGT. The CDR3 is made up of 15 amino acids. The CDR3 region has the DNA TGTGCCAGCAGTCTGACAGGGGGGCCGACAGATACGCAGTATTTT. Translating it yields CASSLTGGPTDTQYF.

The chain combines TRBV29-1 with TRBJ2-3, with TRBD2 as a possible D gene (6 bases). The CDR3 extends over 15 amino acids. Germline V CDR1 and CDR2: SQVTM, ANQGSEA. V gave up 4 bases and J gave up 1 base, with 15 bases separating them. This chain's CDR3 is CSVGGTGGGTDTQYF. The CDR3 region has the DNA TGCAGCGTTGGGGGGACCGGCGGGGGCACAGATACGCAGTATTTT.

This clone was recorded once. The same CDR3 also results from other DNA sequences found in this sample. The chain joins TRBV2 to TRBJ1-4; 8 nucleotides match TRBD1. Looked up from germline, CDR1 is SNHLY and CDR2 is FYNNEI. J gave up 5 bases and V 9 bases, and 2 bases lay outside the gene matches. The CDR3 spans 12 residues. Here the CDR3 reads CASRTGNEKLFF. The CDR3 DNA reads TGTGCCAGTCGGACAGGGAATGAAAAACTGTTTTTT.

This sequence joins TRBV19 and TRBJ2-1; 7 bases are a match to TRBD1. This CDR3 is 16 amino acids long. V shed 6 bases and J 1 base; nucleotides not matched to a gene: 9. The germline CDR1 and CDR2 sequences are LNHDA and SQIVND (reference sequence). The CDR3 region is CASRTTGVVSYNEQFF. CDR3 DNA: TGTGCCAGTAGAACCACAGGGGTAGTTTCCTACAATGAGCAGTTCTTC.

This sequence joins TRBV5-4 and TRBJ2-5; 8 bases agree with TRBD2. The CDR3 spans 15 residues. The germline gives CDR1 SGHNT, CDR2 YYREEE (reference sequence). With 3 bases clipped from V and 5 bases from J, the junction kept 9 bases outside the gene matches. This CDR3 is CASSSGAGGRETQYF. The CDR3 DNA reads as TGTGCCAGCAGCTCGGGTGCGGGGGGCCGGGAGACCCAGTACTTC.

The rearrangement links TRBV6-2 or TRBV6-3 to TRBJ2-3; 8 bases match TRBD2. This CDR3 region has 18 residues. Looked up from germline, CDR1 is MNHEY and CDR2 is SVGEGT. The trim removed 0 bases at V and 3 bases at J, leaving 11 bases unmatched. CDR3 amino acids: CASSYSIRQAGVTDTQYF. The CDR3 DNA reads as TGTGCCAGCAGTTACTCGATTCGACAAGCGGGGGTGACAGATACGCAGTATTTT.

The V gene is TRBV6-1, the J gene TRBJ2-2; D not resolved. The ends were cut back, 2 bases at V and 0 bases at J, with 10 bases in the middle. Germline V gene data show CDR1 as MNHNS and CDR2 as SASEGT. This CDR3 is 16 amino acids long. The CDR3 sequence is CASSETNIANTGELFF. DNA for the CDR3: TGTGCCAGCAGTGAAACAAACATCGCGAACACCGGGGAGCTGTTTTTT.

V usage is TRBV14 and J usage is TRBJ2-1; 7 nucleotides line up with TRBD1. V lost 4 bases to trimming and J lost 14 bases; unmatched junction nucleotides: 14. This CDR3 has 14 residues. The germline CDR1 and CDR2 sequences are SGHDN and FVKESK. The CDR3 DNA sequence: TGTGCCAGCAGCCTACTAACCGGACAGGTTAATAAGTTCTTC. Amino acids: CASSLLTGQVNKFF.

The V gene is TRBV5-1, the J gene TRBJ2-7, with D possibly TRBD1 on 5 matching bases. The CDR3 totals 15 residues. V was clipped by 2 bases and J by 0 bases, with 12 bases between them. Germline V lookup: CDR1 SGHRS, CDR2 YFSETQ. The CDR3 bases are TGCGCCAGCAGCTTAACAGGTCCAAGCTCCTACGAGCAGTACTTC. Amino acids: CASSLTGPSSYEQYF.

J is TRBJ1-1 and V is TRBV11-3, with D perhaps matching TRBD1 (6 bases). This CDR3 contains 13 residues. Trimming left V 2 bases short and J 10 bases short, with 14 bases between. The V gene's germline CDR1 is SGHNT and CDR2 YENEEA. This CDR3 reads CASSLKPGGRAFF. CDR3 nucleotides: TGTGCCAGCAGCTTAAAGCCCGGGGGGCGAGCTTTCTTT.

V and J are TRBV19 and TRBJ1-2; 7 nucleotides agree with TRBD1. V shed 6 bases, J shed 4 bases, and the junction held 17 bases outside the gene matches. The germline V gene encodes CDR1 LNHDA and CDR2 SQIVND (reference sequence). The CDR3 extends over 17 amino acids. The CDR3 DNA is TGTGCCAGTAGGTTCGGGACAGACTCCCTTTGGGGCTATGGCTACACCTTC. Translating it yields CASRFGTDSLWGYGYTF.

The chain uses TRBV5-4 and TRBJ1-4, with TRBD1 identical over 7 bases. V was pared by 4 bases and J by 4 bases, with 7 bases of the junction left unmatched. This CDR3 contains 15 residues. CDR1 and CDR2 (germline): SGHNT, YYREEE (reference sequence). The CDR3 DNA follows: TGTGCCAGCAGCACCAGGGGGGCTAGTAATGAAAAACTGTTTTTT. As protein: CASSTRGASNEKLFF.

The rearrangement uses TRBV19 and TRBJ1-1, with D uncertain. The V and J ends lost 3 bases and 5 bases respectively, with 10 bases between them. Germline loops: CDR1 LNHDA, CDR2 SQIVND (reference sequence). The CDR3 loop spans 13 amino acids. CDR3: CASSMAGGTEAFF. The CDR3 region has the DNA TGTGCCAGTAGTATGGCGGGAGGGACTGAAGCTTTCTTT. Full variable domain (remainder filled in from reference TRBV19 and TRBJ1-1): DGGITQSPKYLFRKEGQNVTLSCEQNLNHDAMYWYRQDPGQGLRLIYYSQIVNDFQKGDIAEGYSVSREKKESFPLTVTSAQKNPTAFYLCASSMAGGTEAFFGQGTRLTVV.

The gene calls are TRBV5-1 and TRBJ1-2; weak D call: TRBD1 (5 bases). CDR3 length equals 13 residues. Trimming took 5 bases from V and 2 from J, leaving 10 bases between them. Germline V CDR1 and CDR2: SGHRS, YFSETQ. Written as DNA, the CDR3 is TGCGCCAGCAGTTACGACAGAAACTATGGCTACACCTTC. Amino acid sequence: CASSYDRNYGYTF.

The gene calls are TRBV15 and TRBJ2-5; 7 bases align to TRBD1. CDR1 is LNHNV and CDR2 is YYDKDF in the germline V gene (reference sequence). J lost 4 bases, V lost 3 bases, and 5 bases had no gene match. The CDR3 extends over 14 amino acids. CDR3 in amino acids: CATSRDRWGETQYF. CDR3 DNA sequence: TGTGCCACCAGCAGGGACAGGTGGGGAGAGACCCAGTACTTC.

This chain uses TRBV6-5 with TRBJ1-5, with a possible D match to TRBD1 (6 bases). This CDR3 is built from 15 residues. CDR1 and CDR2 (germline): MNHEY, SVGAGI. V shed 6 bases and J shed 1 base, with 13 bases lying between them. CDR3 nucleotide sequence: TGTGCCAGCAGGGAGGGGGGGGCCAGCAATCAGCCCCAGCATTTT. This translates into CASREGGASNQPQHF.